The 9 T cell receptor beta chains below all came from one sample that was sequenced in a study of T cells in Graves' hyperthyroidism and ophthalmopathy. Amplification of TCR beta CDR3 regions was performed using RNA transcripts as template. An initial round of RT-PCR targeting the TCR CDR3 relied on the HTBI primer set. TCRdb used MiXCR to reprocess the multiplex PCR reads, holding one entry per CDR3 protein. The sample contains 550,000 to 850,000 distinct CDR3 sequences, roughly 20% of which appear only once. Specimen: blood. These receptors were collected from a woman between 50 and 59 years old with Graves' hyperthyroidism that later progressed to Graves' ophthalmopathy.

V and J are TRBV18 and TRBJ1-4; 9 bases are shared with TRBD1. J gave up 4 bases and V 2 bases, and 5 bases lay outside the gene matches. Germline CDR1 and CDR2: KGHSH and LQKENI. The CDR3 runs to 16 residues. The CDR3 here is CASSPRTGEDNEKLFF. The CDR3 DNA sequence: TGTGCCAGCTCACCAAGGACAGGGGAGGATAATGAAAAACTGTTTTTT.

This clonotype was seen more than once but under ten times. This CDR3 is CASSYSTPNQPQHF. In DNA, the CDR3 is TGTGCCAGCAGTTACTCAACACCCAATCAGCCCCAGCATTTT. The chain employs TRBV6-5 and TRBJ1-5, with D unclear. This CDR3 comprises 14 residues. Trimming pared 0 bases from V and 3 bases from J, leaving 6 bases between. Germline CDR1 MNHEY, CDR2 SVGAGI.

Ten or more counts support this clonotype. The gene calls are TRBV7-9 and TRBJ2-1, with 11 bases aligning to TRBD1. The CDR3 contains 14 residues. V was pared by 8 bases and J by 7 bases, with 7 bases of the junction left unmatched. CDR1 SEHNR and CDR2 FQNEAQ come from the germline V gene (reference sequence). CDR3 amino acids: CASGAGTGGNEQFF. Written as DNA, the CDR3 is TGTGCCAGCGGCGCCGGGACAGGGGGAAATGAGCAGTTCTTC. The variable domain in full, completed from reference TRBV7-9 and TRBJ2-1, reads DTGVSQNPRHKITKRGQNVTFRCDPISEHNRLYWYRQTLGQGPEFLTYFQNEAQLEKSRLLSDRFSAERPKGSFSTLEIQRTEQGDSAMYLCASGAGTGGNEQFFGPGTRLTVL.

The chain uses TRBV13 and TRBJ2-7; D not certain. CDR1 is PRHDT, CDR2 FYEKMQ, per germline (reference sequence). Trimming pared 2 bases from V and 3 bases from J, leaving 11 bases between. The CDR3 spans 14 residues. The CDR3, as DNA: TGTGCCAGCAGCTTATATGACGGTAGCTACGAGCAGTACTTC. This translates into CASSLYDGSYEQYF.

On this clonotype: The junction differs from germline at one of its ends, possibly a read error. V gene TRBV11-2 combines with J gene TRBJ2-1; D is perhaps TRBD1 or TRBD2 (6 bases each). Germline V CDR1 and CDR2: SGHAT, FQNNGV. This CDR3 comprises 16 residues. This CDR3 is CASSPPSVAEGDEQFF. In DNA, the CDR3 is TGTGCCAGCAGCCCCCCGTCGGTAGCGGAGGGGGATGAGCAATTCTTC.

This clonotype was observed a handful of times. This chain connects TRBV15 to TRBJ1-5; possibly TRBD1 for D (5 bases). Germline lookup yields CDR1 LNHNV and CDR2 YYDKDF (reference sequence). The CDR3 totals 15 residues. V shed 0 bases and J shed 6 bases, with 12 bases lying between them. The CDR3 nucleotides are TGTGCCACCAGCAGAGATCAGGCAGGGTTTCAGCCCCAGCATTTT. Translated, it gives CATSRDQAGFQPQHF.

For this clonotype: This may come from a read error, since a much larger clone is one base off. The rearrangement links TRBV7-6 to TRBJ2-3, with TRBD2 matching over 15 bases. Germline CDR1 is SGHVS and CDR2 is FNYEAQ. With 7 bases clipped from V and 2 bases from J, the junction kept 7 bases outside the gene matches. The CDR3 consists of 17 residues. The CDR3 bases are TGTGCCAGCAACTCGGGACTAGCGGGGGGATCCACAGATACGCAGTATTTT. The encoded protein is CASNSGLAGGSTDTQYF. Looking up the rest from reference TRBV7-6 and TRBJ2-3 gives the full variable domain: GAGVSQSPRYKVTKRGQDVALRCDPISGHVSLYWYRQALGQGPEFLTYFNYEAQQDKSGLPNDRFSAERPEGSISTLTIQRTEQRDSAMYRCASNSGLAGGSTDTQYFGPGTRLTVL.

The CDR3 bases are TGCGCCAGCAGCTTGGCCGGGGATACCCAGACAGGGGGTGAAGCTTTCTTT. Translation gives CASSLAGDTQTGGEAFF. The chain has TRBV5-1 and TRBJ1-1, with 9 bases lining up with TRBD1. The CDR3 runs 17 residues. Germline loops: CDR1 SGHRS, CDR2 YFSETQ. After removal of 0 bases from V and 7 bases from J, the junction contained 13 bases not matched to a gene.

V is TRBV5-1 and J is TRBJ2-5, with 10 bases lining up with TRBD2. Germline V CDR1 and CDR2: SGHRS, YFSETQ. The CDR3 has 15 residues. V trimming: 6 bases; J trimming: 1 base; junction bases outside the gene matches: 6. The CDR3 bases are TGCGCCAGCACCAGGACTAGCGGAGGCCAAGAGACCCAGTACTTC. Amino acid sequence: CASTRTSGGQETQYF.